This record covers a single T cell receptor beta chain. Antigen unknown. Germline-derived CDR1 and CDR2 are MGHRA and YSYEKL. This CDR3 is built from 17 residues. V shed 1 base and J 4 bases; nucleotides not matched to a gene: 12. The data belong to a study of shared clonotypes between healthy human individuals. Regarding the study as a whole: Sharing of clonotypes among donors was expected to vary with sequencing depth. Tissue TCR repertoires likely differ from these blood-only repertoires.

The data were produced by immunoSEQ multiplex PCR, yet TCRdb's version contains in-frame clones alone and is incomplete. The data contain more than 2 million clones, around 95% of them singletons. The sample consisted of naive CD4+ T cells sorted from blood. The subset: CD45RA+ positively selected. The rearrangement links TRBV4-1 to TRBJ2-7; 8 bases map to TRBD1. This receptor was identified in a young man in good health. The CDR3 here is CASSQVVPGQAEYEQYF. The CDR3 DNA reads as TGCGCCAGCAGCCAAGTTGTGCCGGGACAGGCTGAATACGAGCAGTACTTC.